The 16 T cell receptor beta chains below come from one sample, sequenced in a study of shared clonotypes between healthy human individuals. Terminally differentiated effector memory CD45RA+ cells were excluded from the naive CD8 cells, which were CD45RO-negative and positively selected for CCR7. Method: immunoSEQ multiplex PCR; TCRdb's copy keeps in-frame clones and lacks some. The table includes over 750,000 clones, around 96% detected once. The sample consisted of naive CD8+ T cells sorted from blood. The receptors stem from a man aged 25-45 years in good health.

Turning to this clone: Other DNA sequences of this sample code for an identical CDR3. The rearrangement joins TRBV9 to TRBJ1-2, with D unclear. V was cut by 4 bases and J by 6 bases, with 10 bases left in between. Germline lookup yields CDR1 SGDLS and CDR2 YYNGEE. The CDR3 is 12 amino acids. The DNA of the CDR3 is TGTGCCAGCAGCACCCGACTGGATGGCTACACCTTC. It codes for CASSTRLDGYTF.

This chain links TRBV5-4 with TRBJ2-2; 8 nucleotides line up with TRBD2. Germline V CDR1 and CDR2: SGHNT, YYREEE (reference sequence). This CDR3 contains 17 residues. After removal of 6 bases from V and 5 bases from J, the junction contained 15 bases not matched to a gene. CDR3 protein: CASTLSGGRGLTGELFF. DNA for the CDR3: TGTGCCAGCACGTTGAGCGGGGGCAGGGGCCTTACCGGGGAGCTGTTTTTT.

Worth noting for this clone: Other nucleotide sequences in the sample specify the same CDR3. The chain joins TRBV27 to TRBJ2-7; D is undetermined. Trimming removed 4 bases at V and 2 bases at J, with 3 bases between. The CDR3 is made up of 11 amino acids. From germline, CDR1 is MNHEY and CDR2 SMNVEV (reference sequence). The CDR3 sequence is CASSSTYEQYF. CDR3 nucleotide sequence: TGTGCCAGCAGTTCCACCTACGAGCAGTACTTC.

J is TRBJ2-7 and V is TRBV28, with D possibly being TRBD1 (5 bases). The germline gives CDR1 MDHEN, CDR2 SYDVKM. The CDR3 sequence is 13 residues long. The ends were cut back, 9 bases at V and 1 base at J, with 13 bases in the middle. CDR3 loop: CASISRESYEQYF. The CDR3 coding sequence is TGTGCCAGTATCTCCAGGGAATCCTACGAGCAGTACTTC.

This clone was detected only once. CDR3 DNA: TGTGCCAGCAGCCCCACAGCTCCTAACACCGGGGAGCTGTTTTTT. Its translation is CASSPTAPNTGELFF. The rearrangement links TRBV7-8 to TRBJ2-2; D uncertain. Germline V gives CDR1 SGHVS, CDR2 FQNEAQ. This CDR3 is 15 amino acids long. Trimming cost V 5 bases and J 2 bases, with 12 bases left between them.

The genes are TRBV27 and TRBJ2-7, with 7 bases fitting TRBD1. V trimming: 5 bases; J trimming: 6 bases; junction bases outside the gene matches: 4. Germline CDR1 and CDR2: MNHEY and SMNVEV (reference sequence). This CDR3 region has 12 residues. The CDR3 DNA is TGTGCCAGCAGTCCGCACAGGGGCGAGCAGTACTTC. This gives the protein CASSPHRGEQYF.

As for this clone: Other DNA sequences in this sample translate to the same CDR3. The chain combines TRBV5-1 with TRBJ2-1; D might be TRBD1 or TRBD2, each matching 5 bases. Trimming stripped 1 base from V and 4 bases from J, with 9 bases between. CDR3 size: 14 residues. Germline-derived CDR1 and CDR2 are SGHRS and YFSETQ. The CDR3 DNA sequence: TGCGCCAGCAGCTTGCGAGAGGGGTACAATGAGCAGTTCTTC. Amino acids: CASSLREGYNEQFF.

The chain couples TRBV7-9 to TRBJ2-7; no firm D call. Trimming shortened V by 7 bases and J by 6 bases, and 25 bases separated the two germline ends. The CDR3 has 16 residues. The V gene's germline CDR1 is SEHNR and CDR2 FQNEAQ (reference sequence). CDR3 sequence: CASTSERAGQALEQYF. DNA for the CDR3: TGTGCCAGCACCTCGGAACGGGCAGGTCAAGCGCTCGAGCAGTACTTC.

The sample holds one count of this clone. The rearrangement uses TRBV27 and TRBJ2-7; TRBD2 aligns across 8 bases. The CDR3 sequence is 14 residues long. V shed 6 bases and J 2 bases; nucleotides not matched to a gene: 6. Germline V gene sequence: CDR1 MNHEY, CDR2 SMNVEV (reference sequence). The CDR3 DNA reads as TGTGCCAGCAGCTCCGGGACTAGACCCTACGAGCAGTACTTC. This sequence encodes CASSSGTRPYEQYF.

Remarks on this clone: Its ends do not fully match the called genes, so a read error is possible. CDR3 protein: CQTEREAGETQYF. CDR3 DNA sequence: TGCCAGACTGAGCGGGAGGCGGGGGAGACCCAGTACTTC. This chain uses TRBV6-1 with TRBJ2-5; 9 nucleotides align to TRBD2. The CDR3 consists of 13 residues. CDR1 MNHNS and CDR2 SASEGT come from the germline V gene.

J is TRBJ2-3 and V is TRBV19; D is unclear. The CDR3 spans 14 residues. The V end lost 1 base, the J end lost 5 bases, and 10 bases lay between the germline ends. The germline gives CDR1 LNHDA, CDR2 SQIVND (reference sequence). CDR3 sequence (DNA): TGTGCCAGTAGTATAGGGAGTTCGGGAGATACGCAGTATTTT. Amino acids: CASSIGSSGDTQYF.

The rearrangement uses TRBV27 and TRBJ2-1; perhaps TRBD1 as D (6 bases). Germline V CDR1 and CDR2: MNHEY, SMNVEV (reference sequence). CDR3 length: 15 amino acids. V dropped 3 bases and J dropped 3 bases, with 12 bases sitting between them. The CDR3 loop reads CASSFGDNRYNEQFF. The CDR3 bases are TGTGCCAGCAGTTTCGGGGACAACCGCTACAATGAGCAGTTCTTC.

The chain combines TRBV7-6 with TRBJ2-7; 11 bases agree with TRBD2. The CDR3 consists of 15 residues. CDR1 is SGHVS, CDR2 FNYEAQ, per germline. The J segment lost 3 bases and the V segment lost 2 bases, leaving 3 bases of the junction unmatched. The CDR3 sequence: CASSLRLAGGYEQYF. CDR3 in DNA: TGTGCCAGCAGCTTAAGGCTAGCGGGAGGCTACGAGCAGTACTTC.

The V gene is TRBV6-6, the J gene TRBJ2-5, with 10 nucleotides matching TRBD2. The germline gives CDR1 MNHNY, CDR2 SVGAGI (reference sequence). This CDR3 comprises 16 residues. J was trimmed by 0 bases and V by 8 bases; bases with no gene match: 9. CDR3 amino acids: CASGLAAGGDQETQYF. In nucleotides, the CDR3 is TGTGCCAGCGGACTAGCGGCCGGGGGGGACCAAGAGACCCAGTACTTC.

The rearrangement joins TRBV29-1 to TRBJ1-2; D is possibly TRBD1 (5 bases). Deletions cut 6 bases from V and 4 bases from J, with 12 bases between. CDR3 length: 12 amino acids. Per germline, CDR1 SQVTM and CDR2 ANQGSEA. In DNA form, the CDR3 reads TGCAGCGTCGCCTCTGGGACCTATGGCTACACCTTC. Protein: CSVASGTYGYTF.

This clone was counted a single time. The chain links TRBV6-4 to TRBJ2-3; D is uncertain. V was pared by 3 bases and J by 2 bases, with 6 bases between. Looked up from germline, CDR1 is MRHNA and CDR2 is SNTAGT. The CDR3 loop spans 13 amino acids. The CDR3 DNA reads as TGTGCCAGCAGTGAGACCCCCACAGATACGCAGTATTTT. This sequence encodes CASSETPTDTQYF.